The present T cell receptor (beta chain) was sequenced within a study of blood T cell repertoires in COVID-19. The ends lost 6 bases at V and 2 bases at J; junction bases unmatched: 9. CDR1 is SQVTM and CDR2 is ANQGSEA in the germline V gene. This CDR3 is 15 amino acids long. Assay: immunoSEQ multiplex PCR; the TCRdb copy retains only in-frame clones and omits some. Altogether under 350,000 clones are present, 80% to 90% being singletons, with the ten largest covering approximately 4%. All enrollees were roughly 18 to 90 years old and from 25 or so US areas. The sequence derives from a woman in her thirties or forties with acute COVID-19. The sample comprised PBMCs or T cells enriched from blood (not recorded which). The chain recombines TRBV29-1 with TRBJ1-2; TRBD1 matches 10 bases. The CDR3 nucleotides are TGCAGCGTCGCGACAGGGGGCGCTGGAAACTATGGCTACACCTTC. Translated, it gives CSVATGGAGNYGYTF.